This TCR beta chain was sequenced in a study of control samples from healthy donors and cancer patients. Profiled with immunoSEQ multiplex PCR; TCRdb holds only in-frame clones, not every one. The sample includes about 110,000 clones, just over 90% of them seen just once. Germline CDR1 reads SGHNT; CDR2 reads YYREEE (reference sequence). The CDR3 is 13 residues long. Trimming removed 0 bases at V and 5 bases at J, with 8 bases between. This receptor was taken from a human donor in good health. The donor label of this sample is uncertain. The sample taken for sequencing was blood. The chain links TRBV5-4 to TRBJ2-5, with a tentative D call TRBD2 (5 bases). The CDR3 sequence is CASSLGERETQYF. CDR3 nucleotide sequence: TGTGCCAGCAGCTTGGGCGAGCGGGAGACCCAGTACTTC.